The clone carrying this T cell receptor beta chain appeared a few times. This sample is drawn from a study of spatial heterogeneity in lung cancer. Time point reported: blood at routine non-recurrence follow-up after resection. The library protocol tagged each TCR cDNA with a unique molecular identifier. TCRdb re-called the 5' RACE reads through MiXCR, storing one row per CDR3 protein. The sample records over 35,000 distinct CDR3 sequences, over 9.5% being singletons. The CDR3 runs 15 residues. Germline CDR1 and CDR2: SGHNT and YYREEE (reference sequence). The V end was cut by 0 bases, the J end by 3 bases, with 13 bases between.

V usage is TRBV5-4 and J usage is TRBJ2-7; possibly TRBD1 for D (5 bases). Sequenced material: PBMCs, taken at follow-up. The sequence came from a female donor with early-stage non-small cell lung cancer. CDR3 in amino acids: CASSLAGPGIYEQYF. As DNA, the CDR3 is TGTGCCAGCAGCTTGGCAGGACCAGGGATCTACGAGCAGTACTTC.